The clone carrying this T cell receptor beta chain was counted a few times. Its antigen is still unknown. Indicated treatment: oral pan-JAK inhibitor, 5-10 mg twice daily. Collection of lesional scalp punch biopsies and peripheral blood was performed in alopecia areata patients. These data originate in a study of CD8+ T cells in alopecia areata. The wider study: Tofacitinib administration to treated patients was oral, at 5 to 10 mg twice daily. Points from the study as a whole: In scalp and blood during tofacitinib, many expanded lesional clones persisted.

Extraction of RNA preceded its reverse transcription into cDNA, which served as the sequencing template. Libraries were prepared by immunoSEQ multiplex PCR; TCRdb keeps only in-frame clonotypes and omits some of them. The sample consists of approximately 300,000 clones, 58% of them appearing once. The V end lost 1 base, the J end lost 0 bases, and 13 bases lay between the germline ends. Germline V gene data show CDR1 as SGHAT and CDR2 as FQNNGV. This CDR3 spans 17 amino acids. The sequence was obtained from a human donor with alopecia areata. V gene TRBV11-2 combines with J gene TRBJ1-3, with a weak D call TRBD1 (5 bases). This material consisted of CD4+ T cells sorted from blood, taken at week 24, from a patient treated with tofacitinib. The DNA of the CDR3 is TGTGCCAGCAGCTTAGTGGGGACGCCTTACTCTGGAAACACCATATATTTT. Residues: CASSLVGTPYSGNTIYF.